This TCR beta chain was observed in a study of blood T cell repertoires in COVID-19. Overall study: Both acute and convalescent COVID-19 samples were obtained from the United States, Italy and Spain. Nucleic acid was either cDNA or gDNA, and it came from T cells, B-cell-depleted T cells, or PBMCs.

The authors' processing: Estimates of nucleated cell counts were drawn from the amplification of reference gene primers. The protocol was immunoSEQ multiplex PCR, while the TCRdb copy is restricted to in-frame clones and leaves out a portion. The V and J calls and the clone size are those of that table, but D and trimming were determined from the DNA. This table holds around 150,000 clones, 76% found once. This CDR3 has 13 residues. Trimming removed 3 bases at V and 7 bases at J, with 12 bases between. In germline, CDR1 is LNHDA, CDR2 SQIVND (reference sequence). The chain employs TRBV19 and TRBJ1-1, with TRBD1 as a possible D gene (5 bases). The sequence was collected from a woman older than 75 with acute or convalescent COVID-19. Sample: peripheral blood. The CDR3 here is CASSIGRVSEAFF. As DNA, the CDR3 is TGTGCCAGTAGTATCGGCAGGGTGAGTGAAGCTTTCTTT.